These T cell receptor beta chains were read from a single sample in a study of CD8+ T cells in alopecia areata. The protocol was immunoSEQ multiplex PCR, while the TCRdb copy is restricted to in-frame clones and leaves out a portion. The sample has 190,000 or so clones; 55% to 70% are singletons. The sequencing here drew on CD4+ T cells sorted from blood, taken at week 4, from a patient treated with tofacitinib. The receptors here all came from a human donor with alopecia areata. CDR3s include the opening cysteine and the closing phenylalanine or tryptophan. A D gene is named only where the DNA matches it firmly. Only some rows state a clone size, as once, few, many or a class for expanded clones.

CDR3 DNA	CDR3 protein	V gene	clone size	J gene	D gene
TGCAGCGTTGAGGAGCTGAACTATGGCTACACCTTC	CSVEELNYGYTF	TRBV29-1	NA	TRBJ1-2	NA
TGTGCCAGCAGCTTAGGCGTGACGTGGTACACCTTC	CASSLGVTWYTF	TRBV7-9	NA	TRBJ1-2	NA
TGTGCCGCCTCCGGATCAAACTATGGCTACACCTTC	CAASGSNYGYTF	TRBV10-3	NA	TRBJ1-2	NA
TGTGCCAGCACCCTGACCCGACAGTTCGCGCAGTATTTT	CASTLTRQFAQYF	TRBV7-2	few	TRBJ2-3	NA
TGTGCCAGCAGCTTAACGGGGGGGACACCTGAGCAGTTCTTC	CASSLTGGTPEQFF	TRBV7-9	NA	TRBJ2-1	TRBD2
TGCGCCAGCAGCCCGGGCCTCCAGGCTTACCTTGGCACAGATACGCAGTATTTT	CASSPGLQAYLGTDTQYF	TRBV5-1	NA	TRBJ2-3	NA
TGTGCCAGCTCACCCACTAGCGGTGATTTCGCGAATGAGCAGTTCTTC	CASSPTSGDFANEQFF	TRBV18	NA	TRBJ2-1	TRBD2
TGTGCCTGGAGTGTACGACCCACTAGCACAGATACGCAGTATTTT	CAWSVRPTSTDTQYF	TRBV30	once	TRBJ2-3	NA
TGTGCCAGCAGCCTCGGTTTTACAGATACGCAGTATTTT	CASSLGFTDTQYF	TRBV5-6	NA	TRBJ2-3	NA
TGTGCCAGCAGCACATTAGCGGGGGCCGCGAACACCGGGGAGCTGTTTTTT	CASSTLAGAANTGELFF	TRBV9	NA	TRBJ2-2	TRBD2
TGTGCCAGCAGTGTAAGGGGAGGTCGTGAAAAACTGTTTTTT	CASSVRGGREKLFF	TRBV2	few	TRBJ1-4	NA